This T cell receptor beta chain was recovered during a study of early T cells in non-severe SARS-CoV-2 infection. Looking at the study overall: Sequencing of unsorted whole blood was done on bulk RNA, leaving chains unpaired.

There are many counts of this clonotype. TCRdb ran MiXCR on the 5' RACE reads and lists one entry per CDR3 protein. Of roughly 32,000 distinct CDR3 sequences listed, roughly 9.3% are singletons. V gave up 4 bases and J gave up 7 bases; unmatched junction bases: 7. CDR1 is SNHLY, CDR2 FYNNEI, per germline. The CDR3 totals 15 residues. What was sequenced was whole blood. The TCR comes from an adult who was a healthcare worker with PCR-confirmed SARS-CoV-2 infection or an uninfected control (not recorded which). The rearrangement uses TRBV2 and TRBJ2-1; 10 bases match TRBD2. The CDR3 spells CASSGASGGSNEQFF. CDR3 DNA: TGTGCCAGCAGTGGGGCTAGCGGGGGTTCAAATGAGCAGTTCTTC.